The present TCR beta chain was sequenced within a study of blood T cell repertoires in COVID-19. At the level of the study: Samples taken during acute and convalescent COVID-19 were collected in the United States, Italy and Spain. The analysed material was cDNA or gDNA that came from T cells, B-cell-depleted T cells, or PBMCs.

With 3 bases clipped from V and 5 bases from J, the junction kept 9 bases outside the gene matches. Germline-derived CDR1 and CDR2 are MNHEY and SMNVEV (reference sequence). CDR3 size: 17 residues. How the authors handled the data: It was from reference gene primer amplification that nucleated cell counts were estimated. The data were produced by immunoSEQ multiplex PCR, yet TCRdb's version contains in-frame clones alone and is incomplete. That table gives V, J and clone size, and the DNA gave D and trimming. The sample holds about 160,000 clones; just over 85% are singletons and the top ten take about 7.3%.

The origin of this receptor is a man aged 50 to 59 with active or convalescent COVID-19. V gene TRBV27 combines with J gene TRBJ2-3, with 12 bases fitting TRBD2. Sequenced sample: peripheral blood. The CDR3 spells CASSLGLAGGKGDTQYF. For the CDR3, the DNA is TGTGCCAGCAGTTTGGGCCTAGCGGGAGGGAAGGGAGATACGCAGTATTTT.